These T cell receptor beta chains were read from a single sample in a study of blood T cell repertoires in COVID-19. Profiling relied on immunoSEQ multiplex PCR, and the TCRdb table lists in-frame clones only, not all of them. Of about 70,000 clones listed, around 86% are singletons. The specimen was peripheral blood. These receptors all come from a woman aged 60-75 years with acute or convalescent COVID-19. Both conserved end residues are part of each CDR3. Fields, in order: D gene, clone size, J gene, V gene, CDR3 protein, CDR3 DNA. A D gene is named only where the DNA matches it firmly. Size is omitted from some rows. Given values are once, few, many or a class for expanded clones.

NA,NA,TRBJ2-1,TRBV7-5,CARSLALLRRGRTYNEQFF,TGTGCCAGAAGCTTAGCGCTTCTAAGGAGGGGTCGGACCTACAATGAGCAGTTCTTC
NA,NA,TRBJ1-2,TRBV7-2,CASSLGPDEDGYTF,TGTGCCAGCAGCTTAGGCCCGGATGAGGATGGCTACACCTTC
TRBD1,once,TRBJ1-4,TRBV28,CASSNNRGEKLFF,TGTGCCAGCAGTAATAACAGGGGTGAAAAACTGTTTTTT
NA,NA,TRBJ1-6,TRBV6-5,CASSWTTGNSPLHF,TGTGCCAGCAGTTGGACAACAGGGAACTCACCCCTCCACTTT
NA,many,TRBJ1-3,TRBV19,CASTKSGSGNTIYF,TGTGCCAGTACCAAATCAGGGTCCGGAAACACCATATATTTT
TRBD2,NA,TRBJ2-1,TRBV6-2/TRBV6-3,CASSYQASGRSRYNEQFF,TGTGCCAGCAGTTACCAGGCTAGCGGGAGGTCTCGCTACAATGAGCAGTTCTTC
NA,NA,TRBJ2-7,TRBV3-1/TRBV3-2,CASSQFGSPRRVGYEQYF,TGTGCCAGCAGCCAATTCGGGTCACCCCGACGTGTGGGCTACGAGCAGTACTTC
NA,NA,TRBJ1-3,TRBV9,CASSVLADSLSSGNTIYF,TGTGCCAGCAGCGTATTGGCAGACAGCTTGAGCTCTGGAAACACCATATATTTT
NA,NA,TRBJ1-1,TRBV18,CASSLQGKNTEAFF,TGTGCCAGCTCACTGCAGGGTAAAAACACTGAAGCTTTCTTT
NA,once,TRBJ2-7,TRBV12-3/TRBV12-4,CASSLEASYEQYF,TGTGCCAGCAGTTTAGAAGCTTCCTACGAGCAGTACTTC
NA,NA,TRBJ1-5,TRBV19,CASSTRTGGNQPQHF,TGTGCCAGTAGTACCCGGACGGGGGGCAATCAGCCCCAGCATTTT
NA,NA,TRBJ1-2,TRBV10-3,CAISARTTNYGYTF,TGTGCCATCAGTGCCAGGACAACTAACTATGGCTACACCTTC
TRBD2,NA,TRBJ2-1,TRBV9,CASSRMGGTSGYNEQFF,TGTGCCAGCAGCCGAATGGGGGGGACTAGCGGCTACAATGAGCAGTTCTTC
NA,NA,TRBJ1-1,TRBV7-9,CASSFPPGTSAYEAFF,TGTGCCAGCAGCTTTCCCCCGGGGACAAGCGCATACGAAGCTTTCTTT
NA,once,TRBJ2-1,TRBV7-9,CATSQAGRSYNEQFF,TGTGCCACATCCCAAGCAGGGCGCTCCTACAATGAGCAGTTCTTC
NA,NA,TRBJ1-1,TRBV30,CAWSVWRGSAEAFF,TGTGCCTGGAGTGTATGGCGAGGTTCGGCAGAAGCTTTCTTT
TRBD1,NA,TRBJ1-6,TRBV11-2,CASSLLDRGYSPLHF,TGTGCCAGCAGTCTGTTGGACAGGGGGTATTCACCCCTCCACTTT
TRBD1,NA,TRBJ2-5,TRBV6-5,CASSYSIQGETQYF,TGTGCCAGCAGTTACTCGATACAGGGGGAGACCCAGTACTTC
NA,few,TRBJ2-7,TRBV30,CAWSIGLSYEQYF,TGTGCCTGGAGTATAGGACTTTCCTACGAGCAGTACTTC
TRBD1,NA,TRBJ1-6,TRBV7-8,CASSLRDSYNSPLHF,TGTGCCAGCAGCCTCCGGGACAGCTATAATTCACCCCTCCACTTT
TRBD1,once,TRBJ1-2,TRBV7-2,CASSLTGAVNYGYTF,TGTGCCAGCAGCTTAACAGGGGCCGTTAACTATGGCTACACCTTC
NA,NA,TRBJ1-2,TRBV21-1,CASSLRYGYTF,TGTGCCAGCAGCCTCAGGTACGGCTACACCTTC
NA,NA,TRBJ2-3,TRBV27,CASSPRLVRGTDTQYF,TGTGCCAGCAGTCCCAGACTAGTGCGGGGCACAGATACGCAGTATTTT
TRBD1,NA,TRBJ1-2,TRBV3-1/TRBV3-2,CASSQGDRGLFGYTF,TGTGCCAGCAGCCAAGGGGACAGGGGGCTGTTTGGCTACACCTTC
NA,NA,TRBJ2-2,TRBV30,CAWRLLGGDSGELFF,TGTGCCTGGAGGCTACTAGGGGGGGATAGCGGGGAGCTGTTTTTT
NA,few,TRBJ1-5,TRBV18,CASSPGGFQPQHF,TGTGCCAGCTCACCAGGGGGCTTTCAGCCCCAGCATTTT
TRBD2,NA,TRBJ2-5,TRBV9,CASSIGPGGRGQETQYF,TGTGCCAGCAGCATCGGCCCGGGAGGTCGGGGCCAAGAGACCCAGTACTTC
TRBD1,NA,TRBJ1-1,TRBV2,CASSGAGGNFKAFF,TGTGCCAGCAGTGGAGCAGGGGGAAACTTTAAAGCTTTCTTT
NA,few,TRBJ1-1,TRBV18,CASSPAVRNTEAFF,TGTGCCAGCTCACCTGCAGTACGGAACACTGAAGCTTTCTTT
TRBD1,NA,TRBJ1-2,TRBV19,CASSARQGAIYGYTF,TGTGCCAGTAGTGCGAGACAGGGGGCGATCTATGGCTACACCTTC
TRBD2,NA,TRBJ2-7,TRBV20-1,CSASPMSRGGYEQYF,TGCAGTGCTAGTCCCATGAGTCGGGGGGGCTACGAGCAGTACTTC
NA,once,TRBJ1-2,TRBV7-2,CASTNPGGAQGRNYGYTF,TGTGCCAGCACCAATCCGGGGGGGGCGCAGGGCCGCAACTATGGCTACACCTTC
NA,NA,TRBJ2-3,TRBV7-9,CASGHSSSTDTQYF,TGTGCCAGCGGGCATTCTTCTAGCACAGATACGCAGTATTTT
TRBD1,NA,TRBJ1-2,TRBV19,CASSGLTGGGYGYTF,TGTGCCAGTAGCGGATTGACAGGGGGCGGCTATGGCTACACCTTC
NA,NA,TRBJ2-2,TRBV7-2,CASSPTQGYTGELFF,TGTGCCAGCAGCCCCACACAGGGATACACCGGGGAGCTGTTTTTT
TRBD1,once,TRBJ1-3,TRBV5-5,CASSLGQGGNTIYF,TGTGCCAGCAGCTTGGGACAGGGCGGAAACACCATATATTTT